This T cell receptor (beta chain) came from a study of PD-L1 blockade in urothelial cancer. Study as a whole: Every 3 weeks, patients received intravenous atezolizumab 1,200 mg, beginning 2014. Analyzed time points were 3 weeks (second dose) and 6 weeks after therapy began.

Time point of the sample: pretreatment peripheral blood. Urothelial carcinoma in patients was locally advanced or metastatic. Germline-derived CDR1 and CDR2 are SGDLS and YYNGEE. This CDR3 region has 17 residues. The ends lost 0 bases at V and 1 base at J; junction bases unmatched: 8. The protocol was immunoSEQ multiplex PCR, while the TCRdb copy is restricted to in-frame clones and leaves out a portion. This table holds fewer than 60,000 clones, around four fifths found once. The clonotype comes from a man aged 50 or older with urothelial cancer. The source material was PBMCs, sampled around atezolizumab (anti-PD-L1) treatment. This chain connects TRBV9 to TRBJ2-3; 7 bases are a match to TRBD2. The CDR3 DNA sequence: TGTGCCAGCAGCGTAGGGGACTGGGGGGGAGGCACAGATACGCAGTATTTT. It yields the protein CASSVGDWGGGTDTQYF. The whole variable domain, remainder taken from reference TRBV9 and TRBJ2-3, is DSGVTQTPKHLITATGQRVTLRCSPRSGDLSVYWYQQSLDQGLQFLIQYYNGEERAKGNILERFSAQQFPDLHSELNLSSLELGDSALYFCASSVGDWGGGTDTQYFGPGTRLTVL.